Below are 7 T cell receptor beta chains sequenced from a single sample in a study of T cells in Graves' hyperthyroidism and ophthalmopathy. Researchers took RNA transcripts and amplified the TCR beta CDR3 regions from them. Primed by the HTBI set, a first-round RT-PCR was run on the TCR CDR3. TCRdb analysed the multiplex PCR reads with MiXCR anew, one entry per CDR3 protein. The profile covers 650,000 to 850,000 distinct CDR3 sequences, with roughly a sixth appearing a single time and over 15% taken by the ten largest. Sequencing input: blood. The receptors shown here come from a woman in her fifties or sixties with Graves' hyperthyroidism that later progressed to Graves' ophthalmopathy.

V is TRBV6-1 and J is TRBJ1-4; D gene unclear. The CDR3 spans 16 residues. Germline V CDR1 and CDR2: MNHNS, SASEGT. The V and J ends lost 6 bases and 10 bases respectively, with 24 bases between them. The CDR3 coding sequence is TGTGCCAGCAGAAAATCTACAAGGCCTGGATCGGGAAAACTGTTTTTT. Its translation is CASRKSTRPGSGKLFF.

This chain joins TRBV13 and TRBJ1-1; a possible D gene is TRBD1 (5 bases). The germline gives CDR1 PRHDT, CDR2 FYEKMQ (reference sequence). V lost 0 bases, J lost 1 base, and 9 bases lay in between. CDR3 length equals 15 residues. This chain's CDR3 is CASSLGGGQNTEAFF. In nucleotides, the CDR3 is TGTGCCAGCAGCTTAGGGGGCGGACAGAACACTGAAGCTTTCTTT.

The chain joins TRBV27 to TRBJ1-2; 8 nucleotides line up with TRBD1. Germline assignment: CDR1 MNHEY and CDR2 SMNVEV (reference sequence). The CDR3 consists of 16 residues. After removal of 5 bases from V and 0 bases from J, the junction contained 8 bases not matched to a gene. The CDR3 nucleotides read TGTGCCAGCAGTCCGGCGAGGGACAGGCCTAACTATGGCTACACCTTC. Encoded protein: CASSPARDRPNYGYTF.

V is TRBV11-1 and J is TRBJ2-7; 7 positions agree with TRBD1. CDR1 SGHAT and CDR2 FQDESV come from the germline V gene (reference sequence). Trimming removed 5 bases from V and 2 bases from J; junction bases left unmatched: 6. CDR3 length equals 14 residues. The CDR3 region has the DNA TGTGCCAGCAGCCCGAGACAGGGCCCCTACGAGCAGTACTTC. Translating gives CASSPRQGPYEQYF.

This clonotype appeared a few times. The rearrangement uses TRBV9 and TRBJ2-2; 8 nucleotides match TRBD1. The CDR3 is made up of 16 amino acids. The ends lost 4 bases at V and 6 bases at J; junction bases unmatched: 11. Germline V gene lookup returns CDR1 SGDLS and CDR2 YYNGEE. In DNA form, the CDR3 reads TGTGCCAGCAGCACCCAGGGGGCCTTAGGATCCGGGGAGCTGTTTTTT. Its protein is CASSTQGALGSGELFF.

In its sample, this clonotype was seen many times. V is TRBV12-3 or TRBV12-4 and J is TRBJ2-7; tentative D call: TRBD1 (5 bases). The V and J ends lost 5 bases and 3 bases respectively, with 17 bases between them. The CDR3 is made up of 15 amino acids. CDR3 bases: TGTGCCAGCAGTGCCCGCGGCAGGGCAGTCTACGAGCAGTACTTC. This gives the protein CASSARGRAVYEQYF.

This chain connects TRBV12-3 or TRBV12-4 to TRBJ1-1; D gene unclear. CDR3 length: 15 amino acids. V gave up 5 bases and J gave up 3 bases, with 16 bases separating them. The DNA of the CDR3 is TGTGCCAGCAGTCTCACCTTGGATGGGCACACTGAAGCTTTCTTT. Translated, it gives CASSLTLDGHTEAFF.